This T cell receptor (beta chain) was retrieved from a study of identical twins. The authors used template switching to add a universal primer site and gave cDNA unique molecular identifiers. TCRdb recomputed calls from the 5' RACE reads with MiXCR, one row per CDR3 protein. This table holds about 450,000 distinct CDR3 sequences, about 18% found once. Notes on this clonotype: The antigen remains unidentified.

Overall study findings and caveats: In zero-insertion analyses, partial confounding could arise from invariant MAIT and iNKT cells. Insertions ran lower in abundant cord blood beta clonotypes, though not in memory repertoires.

The germline CDR1 and CDR2 sequences are MGHRA and YSYEKL. V shed 3 bases and J 8 bases; nucleotides not matched to a gene: 15. The CDR3 has 17 amino acids. This clonotype was obtained from a man over 45 in good health. Sequenced input: naive T cells sorted from blood. This sequence joins TRBV4-1 and TRBJ1-4; 7 positions match TRBD1. The CDR3 sequence: CASSHAARGGPDEKLFF. The CDR3 DNA sequence: TGCGCCAGCAGCCATGCTGCCAGGGGGGGACCAGACGAAAAACTGTTTTTT.